The rows below give T cell receptor beta chains drawn from one sample of a study of T cells in Graves' hyperthyroidism and ophthalmopathy. TCRdb reprocessed the multiplex PCR reads with MiXCR, giving one entry per CDR3 protein. The sample holds about 250,000 distinct CDR3 sequences, approximately 23% seen once. Sequenced material: blood. All receptors come from a man aged 25-45 years with Graves' ophthalmopathy. Each CDR3 is given with its conserved first and last residue. A D gene is named only where the DNA matches it firmly. Not every row has a clone size; where given, it reads once, few, many or a size class.

D,size,V,J,CDR3,DNA
NA,many,TRBV7-8,TRBJ2-1,CASSLGASAVEQFF,TGTGCCAGCAGCTTAGGGGCTTCCGCGGTTGAGCAGTTCTTC
NA,NA,TRBV6-1,TRBJ1-1,CASSSGFTEAFF,TGTGCCAGCAGTTCAGGGTTCACTGAAGCTTTCTTT
TRBD1,NA,TRBV6-1,TRBJ2-1,CASRTGTGQYNEQFF,TGTGCCAGCAGGACCGGGACAGGGCAATACAATGAGCAGTTCTTC
NA,many,TRBV5-1,TRBJ1-1,CASSSGINTEAFF,TGCGCCAGCAGCTCCGGGATAAACACTGAAGCTTTCTTT
TRBD2,NA,TRBV12-3/TRBV12-4,TRBJ2-5,CASSLEASGTKTQYF,TGTGCCAGCAGTTTGGAGGCTAGCGGGACTAAGACCCAGTACTTC
NA,few,TRBV24-1,TRBJ2-1,CATSDRRGRDHNEQFF,TGTGCCACCAGTGATAGGAGAGGGAGAGATCACAATGAGCAGTTCTTC
TRBD1,many,TRBV6-1,TRBJ1-5,CASSEDRGGLGNQPQHF,TGTGCCAGCAGTGAGGACAGGGGTGGTTTAGGCAATCAGCCCCAGCATTTT
NA,NA,TRBV5-6,TRBJ2-5,CASSFEQGRGQETQYF,TGTGCCAGCAGCTTCGAACAGGGGCGGGGACAAGAGACCCAGTACTTC
NA,NA,TRBV27,TRBJ2-2,CASSLRPTLHTGELFF,TGTGCCAGCAGTTTAAGGCCAACCCTTCACACCGGGGAGCTGTTTTTT
TRBD1,many,TRBV3-1,TRBJ1-3,CASSQTGAGNTIYF,TGTGCCAGCAGCCAAACAGGGGCAGGAAACACCATATATTTT
NA,many,TRBV2,TRBJ2-3,CASVPPAGGDTQYF,TGTGCCAGCGTTCCCCCCGCTGGCGGGGATACGCAGTATTTT
NA,many,TRBV11-2,TRBJ2-7,CASSLAPGNSYEQYF,TGTGCCAGCAGCTTAGCTCCGGGTAACTCCTACGAGCAGTACTTC
NA,NA,TRBV9,TRBJ1-1,CASSAGVGTEAFF,TGTGCCAGCAGCGCAGGGGTAGGGACTGAAGCTTTCTTT
NA,NA,TRBV7-8,TRBJ1-5,CASSLESGGQPQHF,TGTGCCAGCAGCTTAGAATCGGGAGGTCAGCCCCAGCATTTT
TRBD1,NA,TRBV28,TRBJ2-2,CASTPGGNTGELFF,TGTGCCAGCACTCCAGGGGGGAACACCGGGGAGCTGTTTTTT